At least ten counts were recorded for the clone carrying this T cell receptor beta chain. This entry is derived from a study of tumor-infiltrating lymphocytes in oesophageal squamous cell carcinoma. TCRdb analysed the PCR reads with MiXCR anew, one entry per CDR3 protein. The repertoire holds around 13,000 distinct CDR3 sequences, roughly three fifths seen once, with approximately 29% in the top ten. Between the trimmed V and J ends, which lost 5 bases and 5 bases, there was a span of 14 bases. There are 14 residues in the CDR3. Germline loops: CDR1 KGHSH, CDR2 LQKENI. This sequence originates from a female donor with esophageal squamous cell carcinoma. Sequences were obtained from esophageal tumor tissue. The chain carries TRBV18 and TRBJ2-3; D is uncertain. As DNA, the CDR3 is TGTGCCAGCTCAACTGAACATGGTGAAGATACGCAGTATTTT. It encodes CASSTEHGEDTQYF.